These 16 T cell receptor beta chains originate from one sample sequenced in a study of cytomegalovirus exposure and HLA in healthy donors. The PCR employed 60 Vbeta primers together with 13 Jbeta primers. TCRdb keeps only in-frame clones here, not all; method: immunoSEQ multiplex PCR. Of 120,000 to 150,000 clones in the sample, approximately 65% were seen once. Sequencing was performed on PBMCs. Receptors were obtained from a woman aged 60-75 years in good health and CMV-seronegative.

This sequence joins TRBV6-1 and TRBJ2-3; 9 bases fit TRBD1. The length of the CDR3 is 13 residues. Germline V gene lookup returns CDR1 MNHNS and CDR2 SASEGT. V dropped 9 bases and J dropped 7; count of bases not matched to a gene: 8. This CDR3 reads CASEDRGKYTQYF. In DNA, the CDR3 is TGTGCCAGTGAGGACAGGGGAAAATATACGCAGTATTTT.

The table lists this clone with a few counts. V usage is TRBV5-8 and J usage is TRBJ2-5; no firm D call. The V end was cut by 0 bases, the J end by 7 bases, with 7 bases between. CDR3 length equals 12 residues. The V gene's germline CDR1 is SGHTS and CDR2 YDEGEE. The CDR3 bases are TGTGCCAGCAGCTTGGAGAAGCTGACCCAGTACTTC. It encodes CASSLEKLTQYF.

In this sample, this clone turned up a few times. This chain links TRBV6-6 with TRBJ2-5, with D hard to call. Trimming shortened V by 2 bases and J by 5 bases, and 12 bases separated the two germline ends. This CDR3 contains 14 residues. Germline CDR1 is MNHNY and CDR2 is SVGAGI (reference sequence). The CDR3 DNA reads as TGTGCCAGCAGTTACGACCACCTCGGGGAGACCCAGTACTTC. This sequence encodes CASSYDHLGETQYF.

As DNA, the CDR3 is TGTGCCAGCAGCGTAGTGGACAGGTTAAACACCGGGGAGCTGTTTTTT. Translation gives CASSVVDRLNTGELFF. V is TRBV9 and J is TRBJ2-2, with 7 bases lining up with TRBD1. The V and J ends lost 0 bases and 2 bases, in that order; junction bases with no gene match: 4. This CDR3 has 16 residues. Looked up from germline, CDR1 is SGDLS and CDR2 is YYNGEE.

A few counts support this clone. The J gene is TRBJ2-1, the V gene TRBV6-6, with D tentatively TRBD2 (6 bases). The germline gives CDR1 MNHNY, CDR2 SVGAGI (reference sequence). The CDR3 extends over 11 amino acids. Between the trimmed V and J ends, which lost 7 bases and 8 bases, there was a span of 9 bases. CDR3 sequence reads: CASTERDEQFF. CDR3 DNA sequence: TGTGCCAGCACCGAGCGGGATGAGCAGTTCTTC.

The gene calls are TRBV19 and TRBJ2-6; 11 nucleotides line up with TRBD1. V was pared by 4 bases and J by 3 bases, with 5 bases of the junction left unmatched. This CDR3 is 17 amino acids long. Germline loops: CDR1 LNHDA, CDR2 SQIVND (reference sequence). In DNA, the CDR3 is TGTGCCAGTAGTACACGGGACAGGGGGGTTGGGGCCAACGTCCTGACTTTC. Its protein is CASSTRDRGVGANVLTF. The complete variable domain, with remaining parts taken from reference TRBV19 and TRBJ2-6, reads DGGITQSPKYLFRKEGQNVTLSCEQNLNHDAMYWYRQDPGQGLRLIYYSQIVNDFQKGDIAEGYSVSREKKESFPLTVTSAQKNPTAFYLCASSTRDRGVGANVLTFGAGSRLTVL.

The chain employs TRBV19 and TRBJ1-1; 7 bases fit TRBD1. The V segment lost 6 bases and the J segment 0 bases; nucleotides outside the gene matches: 7. CDR1 and CDR2 from the germline V gene are LNHDA and SQIVND (reference sequence). The CDR3 runs to 15 residues. Here the CDR3 reads CASSVGDRLNTEAFF. Here the CDR3 DNA reads TGTGCCAGTAGCGTGGGGGACAGACTGAACACTGAAGCTTTCTTT.

CDR3 residues: CSAGTGDEQYF. For the CDR3, the DNA is TGCAGTGCTGGGACAGGGGACGAGCAGTACTTC. The chain couples TRBV20-1 to TRBJ2-7; 10 bases are shared with TRBD1. The V and J ends lost 5 bases and 5 bases, in that order; junction bases with no gene match: 0. The CDR3 extends over 11 amino acids. Germline V lookup: CDR1 DFQATT, CDR2 SNEGSKA (reference sequence).

This clone was detected only once. The chain joins TRBV2 to TRBJ2-5, with 7 bases lining up with TRBD2. With 7 bases clipped from V and 1 base from J, the junction kept 9 bases outside the gene matches. This CDR3 has 15 residues. Per the germline V gene, CDR1 is SNHLY and CDR2 is FYNNEI. The CDR3 nucleotides are TGTGCCAGCAACCTCTTTGGGACTACCCAAGAGACCCAGTACTTC. This gives the protein CASNLFGTTQETQYF.

CDR3 residues: CASSLAGQGAYEQYF. The CDR3 bases are TGTGCCAGCAGCTTAGCGGGACAGGGAGCCTACGAGCAGTACTTC. V is TRBV11-2 and J is TRBJ2-7, with TRBD1 identical over 9 bases. The CDR3 covers 15 residues. CDR1 SGHAT and CDR2 FQNNGV come from the germline V gene. V dropped 1 base and J dropped 2; count of bases not matched to a gene: 3.

V gene TRBV7-6 combines with J gene TRBJ2-3; TRBD1 might be the D (5 bases). CDR1 is SGHVS and CDR2 is FNYEAQ in the germline V gene. V was cut by 6 bases and J by 2 bases, with 12 bases left in between. There are 14 residues in the CDR3. CDR3 loop: CASSRQSLTDTQYF. As DNA, the CDR3 is TGTGCCAGCAGTCGACAGAGTCTCACAGATACGCAGTATTTT.

This chain uses TRBV6-1 with TRBJ2-7; D possibly corresponds to TRBD2 (6 bases). The CDR3 has 14 residues. Trimming pared 4 bases from V and 6 bases from J, leaving 16 bases between. The germline V gene has CDR1 MNHNS and CDR2 SASEGT. The CDR3 protein is CASSVAGPGSEQYF. The CDR3 bases are TGTGCCAGCAGTGTAGCCGGTCCCGGGAGCGAGCAGTACTTC.

The chain joins TRBV7-3 to TRBJ2-5; no clear D. V was clipped by 7 bases and J by 6 bases, with 15 bases between them. Germline loops: CDR1 SGHTA, CDR2 FQGTGA. CDR3 length equals 13 residues. CDR3 nucleotides: TGTGCCAGCACCTCAGGCCCTGGAAAGACCCAGTACTTC. Translating it yields CASTSGPGKTQYF. The variable domain in full, completed from reference TRBV7-3 and TRBJ2-5, reads GAGVSQTPSNKVTEKGKYVELRCDPISGHTALYWYRQSLGQGPEFLIYFQGTGAADDSGLPNDRFFAVRPEGSVSTLKIQRTERGDSAVYLCASTSGPGKTQYFGPGTRLLVL.

The rearrangement links TRBV7-3 to TRBJ1-2; a weak D match, TRBD1 (6 bases). V was clipped by 3 bases and J by 4 bases, with 12 bases between them. CDR1 and CDR2 (germline): SGHTA, FQGTGA. The CDR3 length is 14 residues. The chain's CDR3 is CASSLTGLSYGYTF. The DNA of the CDR3 is TGTGCCAGCAGCTTGACAGGCCTTAGCTATGGCTACACCTTC.

This clone was seen a handful of times. The chain carries TRBV9 and TRBJ2-2, with a possible D match to TRBD1 (5 bases). Per the germline V gene, CDR1 is SGDLS and CDR2 is YYNGEE. Trimming took 0 bases from V and 1 from J, leaving 7 bases between them. CDR3 length: 15 amino acids. The CDR3 loop is CASSVAGKNTGELFF. CDR3 DNA: TGTGCCAGCAGCGTAGCAGGGAAGAACACCGGGGAGCTGTTTTTT. Combining the CDR3 with reference TRBV9 and TRBJ2-2 gives the whole variable domain DSGVTQTPKHLITATGQRVTLRCSPRSGDLSVYWYQQSLDQGLQFLIQYYNGEERAKGNILERFSAQQFPDLHSELNLSSLELGDSALYFCASSVAGKNTGELFFGEGSRLTVL.

There are a few counts of this clone. This chain connects TRBV4-3 to TRBJ2-2; D unresolved. Germline-derived CDR1 and CDR2 are LGHNA and YSLEER. CDR3 length: 14 amino acids. Trimming cost V 8 bases and J 5 bases, with 15 bases left between them. In DNA, the CDR3 is TGCGCCAGCGGCGGCGGCGTGCGTACCGGGGAGCTGTTTTTT. This codes for CASGGGVRTGELFF.